These 20 T cell receptor beta chains originate from one sample sequenced in a study of blood T cell repertoires in COVID-19. This table comes from immunoSEQ multiplex PCR, and its TCRdb copy is limited to in-frame clones, with some not included. The sample includes 250,000 to 350,000 clones, 75% to 90% of them seen just once. Sequencing used peripheral blood. These receptors all stem from a young man with active or convalescent COVID-19.

The genes are TRBV14 and TRBJ2-1; maybe TRBD2 (5 bases). CDR3 length: 15 residues. The germline V gene encodes CDR1 SGHDN and CDR2 FVKESK. Trimming removed 4 bases from V and 1 base from J, with 11 bases in between. The CDR3 DNA sequence: TGTGCCAGCAGCCCGGGGTGGGCGTCCTACAATGAGCAGTTCTTC. Residues: CASSPGWASYNEQFF.

This chain connects TRBV4-1 to TRBJ1-6; TRBD1 aligns across 10 bases. Germline V gene lookup returns CDR1 MGHRA and CDR2 YSYEKL. The CDR3 has 15 residues. Unmatched junction bases numbered 4, after V lost 6 bases and J lost 5 bases. CDR3 nucleotides: TGCGCCAGCAGACGGACAGGGGGAGATAATTCACCCCTCCACTTT. Protein product: CASRRTGGDNSPLHF.

The chain joins TRBV5-1 to TRBJ2-3; tentative D call: TRBD1 (6 bases). This CDR3 contains 15 residues. V was clipped by 5 bases and J by 0 bases, with 13 bases between them. Germline-derived CDR1 and CDR2 are SGHRS and YFSETQ. CDR3 protein: CASRSTGISTDTQYF. The DNA for the CDR3 is TGCGCCAGCAGATCCACAGGGATAAGCACAGATACGCAGTATTTT.

The CDR3 DNA is TGTGCCAGCAGCTCGGACAGGGGGGGATACAATGAGCAGTTCTTC. Its translation: CASSSDRGGYNEQFF. This chain uses TRBV7-2 with TRBJ2-1, with TRBD1 matching over 10 bases. Looked up from germline, CDR1 is SGHTA and CDR2 is FQGNSA. J was trimmed by 4 bases and V by 4 bases; bases with no gene match: 4. The CDR3 covers 15 residues.

The CDR3 reads CASSFGGSASEQYF. CDR3 bases: TGTGCCAGCAGCTTTGGAGGGTCGGCAAGCGAGCAGTACTTC. The rearrangement joins TRBV7-2 to TRBJ2-7; D perhaps matches TRBD2 (6 bases). The CDR3 runs 14 residues. Trimming pared 3 bases from V and 6 bases from J, leaving 15 bases between. Germline CDR1 reads SGHTA; CDR2 reads FQGNSA. Complete variable domain (other parts from reference TRBV7-2 and TRBJ2-7): GAGVSQSPSNKVTEKGKDVELRCDPISGHTALYWYRQSLGQGLEFLIYFQGNSAPDKSGLPSDRFSAERTGGSVSTLTIQRTQQEDSAVYLCASSFGGSASEQYFGPGTRLTVT.

V usage is TRBV27 and J usage is TRBJ2-7; 13 positions match TRBD2. Germline CDR1 is MNHEY and CDR2 is SMNVEV (reference sequence). The CDR3 is made up of 16 amino acids. V shed 3 bases, J shed 6 bases, and the junction held 8 bases outside the gene matches. The CDR3 loop reads CASSFLGLAGAGEQYF. Written as DNA, the CDR3 is TGTGCCAGCAGTTTCCTCGGACTAGCGGGAGCAGGCGAGCAGTACTTC.

For the CDR3, the DNA is TGTGCCACCAGCAGAGGCGGTAGTTCAGAGACCCAGTACTTC. It codes for CATSRGGSSETQYF. The gene calls are TRBV15 and TRBJ2-5; D is undetermined. Germline V gene data show CDR1 as LNHNV and CDR2 as YYDKDF (reference sequence). Trimming shortened V by 1 base and J by 4 bases, and 10 bases separated the two germline ends. The CDR3 spans 14 residues.

The rearrangement links TRBV27 to TRBJ1-1; 8 bases line up with TRBD1. Germline loops: CDR1 MNHEY, CDR2 SMNVEV (reference sequence). The V segment lost 5 bases and the J segment 1 base; nucleotides outside the gene matches: 3. The CDR3 consists of 14 residues. The CDR3 region has the DNA TGTGCCAGCAGTAGACAGGGGTGGAACACTGAAGCTTTCTTT. Its protein product is CASSRQGWNTEAFF.

This chain uses TRBV28 with TRBJ2-7; D unclear. From germline, CDR1 is MDHEN and CDR2 SYDVKM. The CDR3 has 12 amino acids. V was shortened by 6 bases and J by 3 bases, with 9 bases between the two germline ends. The CDR3 sequence is CASSLRVYEQYF. CDR3 in DNA: TGTGCCAGCAGCCTCCGCGTCTACGAGCAGTACTTC. Filled out from reference TRBV28 and TRBJ2-7, the complete variable domain reads DVKVTQSSRYLVKRTGEKVFLECVQDMDHENMFWYRQDPGLGLRLIYFSYDVKMKEKGDIPEGYSVSREKKERFSLILESASTNQTSMYLCASSLRVYEQYFGPGTRLTVT.

This chain connects TRBV5-8 to TRBJ2-7, with TRBD2 matching over 12 bases. Germline CDR1 SGHTS, CDR2 YDEGEE. Trimming took 3 bases from V and 5 from J; bases not matched to a gene: 12. This CDR3 comprises 17 residues. For the CDR3, the DNA is TGTGCCAGCAGCTCTCGACTAGCGGGGGCCCGGGATCACGAGCAGTACTTC. It translates to CASSSRLAGARDHEQYF.

This rearrangement joins TRBV14 to TRBJ2-1; a possible D gene is TRBD1 (6 bases). Germline V gene lookup returns CDR1 SGHDN and CDR2 FVKESK. V shed 1 base and J shed 4 bases, with 14 bases lying between them. This CDR3 contains 16 residues. CDR3 nucleotide sequence: TGTGCCAGCAGCCAAGGGTATATAACAGGGTACAATGAGCAGTTCTTC. Encoded protein: CASSQGYITGYNEQFF. Drawing the rest from reference TRBV14 and TRBJ2-1, the complete variable domain is EAGVTQFPSHSVIEKGQTVTLRCDPISGHDNLYWYRRVMGKEIKFLLHFVKESKQDESGMPNNRFLAERTGGTYSTLKVQPAELEDSGVYFCASSQGYITGYNEQFFGPGTRLTVL.

The chain carries TRBV9 and TRBJ1-2; maybe TRBD1 (5 bases). CDR1 and CDR2 (germline): SGDLS, YYNGEE. The CDR3 totals 16 residues. Trimming removed 0 bases at V and 6 bases at J, with 18 bases between. CDR3 sequence (DNA): TGTGCCAGCAGCGTAGCTCCAAACTGGGGGGGTAATGGCTACACCTTC. Translating it yields CASSVAPNWGGNGYTF. Based on the CDR3 plus reference TRBV9 and TRBJ1-2, the full variable domain is DSGVTQTPKHLITATGQRVTLRCSPRSGDLSVYWYQQSLDQGLQFLIQYYNGEERAKGNILERFSAQQFPDLHSELNLSSLELGDSALYFCASSVAPNWGGNGYTFGSGTRLTVV.

This rearrangement joins TRBV7-9 to TRBJ2-1; 9 nucleotides line up with TRBD1. After removal of 5 bases from V and 4 bases from J, the junction contained 3 bases not matched to a gene. The CDR3 is 14 residues long. CDR1 is SEHNR and CDR2 is FQNEAQ in the germline V gene (reference sequence). The CDR3: CASSPGQGYNEQFF. Written as DNA, the CDR3 is TGTGCCAGCAGCCCGGGACAGGGTTACAATGAGCAGTTCTTC.

This clone was counted once. The gene calls are TRBV28 and TRBJ2-1; TRBD2 matches at 14 bases. CDR3 length: 17 amino acids. The V segment lost 3 bases and the J segment 2 bases; nucleotides outside the gene matches: 3. The V gene's germline CDR1 is MDHEN and CDR2 SYDVKM. CDR3 in DNA: TGTGCCAGCAGTTTGCCGGGACTAGCGGGAGCCTACAATGAGCAGTTCTTC. This sequence encodes CASSLPGLAGAYNEQFF.

The chain uses TRBV27 and TRBJ2-5; TRBD2 matches 8 bases. V was pared by 3 bases and J by 4 bases, with 1 base of the junction left unmatched. The CDR3 totals 13 residues. Germline V gene lookup returns CDR1 MNHEY and CDR2 SMNVEV (reference sequence). The CDR3 DNA reads TGTGCCAGCAGTTTCGCGGGGGGAGAGACCCAGTACTTC. It specifies CASSFAGGETQYF.

This CDR3 reads CASSSASSSRPYEQYF. DNA for the CDR3: TGTGCCAGCAGTTCCGCTTCGTCTAGCAGGCCCTACGAGCAGTACTTC. The chain couples TRBV27 to TRBJ2-7, with D perhaps TRBD2 (5 bases). The germline gives CDR1 MNHEY, CDR2 SMNVEV (reference sequence). Between the trimmed V and J ends, which lost 4 bases and 2 bases, there was a span of 18 bases. The CDR3 length is 16 residues.

The gene calls are TRBV4-3 and TRBJ2-1; 9 bases are shared with TRBD2. The germline V gene encodes CDR1 LGHNA and CDR2 YSLEER. Trimming removed 2 bases from V and 4 bases from J; junction bases left unmatched: 6. The CDR3 sequence is 16 residues long. CDR3 residues: CASSQLLAGLYNEQFF. The CDR3 DNA is TGCGCCAGCAGCCAACTACTAGCGGGCTTATACAATGAGCAGTTCTTC.

The chain links TRBV23-1 to TRBJ1-6, with D tentatively TRBD1 (5 bases). TRBV23-1 is annotated as an ORF whose role is uncertain. The CDR3 consists of 13 residues. V lost 11 bases to trimming and J lost 9 bases, with 17 bases between them. The CDR3 region has the DNA TGCGCCGCCCCCCAAAGGGGATTTTCACCCCTCCACTTT. Protein product: CAAPQRGFSPLHF.

V usage is TRBV9 and J usage is TRBJ2-1; 9 bases agree with TRBD2. The V segment lost 4 bases and the J segment 2 bases; nucleotides outside the gene matches: 1. The CDR3 has 14 residues. The germline gives CDR1 SGDLS, CDR2 YYNGEE. The CDR3 is CASSSSGTYNEQFF. The DNA for the CDR3 is TGTGCCAGCAGCTCTAGCGGGACCTACAATGAGCAGTTCTTC.

This sequence joins TRBV6-5 and TRBJ2-7, with 7 bases matching TRBD1. With V trimmed by 4 bases and J by 2 bases, 8 bases remained unmatched. CDR3 length equals 15 residues. Germline V gives CDR1 MNHEY, CDR2 SVGAGI. The CDR3, as DNA: TGTGCCAGCAGTTTTTTGACAGGGACAACCTACGAGCAGTACTTC. Translation gives CASSFLTGTTYEQYF.